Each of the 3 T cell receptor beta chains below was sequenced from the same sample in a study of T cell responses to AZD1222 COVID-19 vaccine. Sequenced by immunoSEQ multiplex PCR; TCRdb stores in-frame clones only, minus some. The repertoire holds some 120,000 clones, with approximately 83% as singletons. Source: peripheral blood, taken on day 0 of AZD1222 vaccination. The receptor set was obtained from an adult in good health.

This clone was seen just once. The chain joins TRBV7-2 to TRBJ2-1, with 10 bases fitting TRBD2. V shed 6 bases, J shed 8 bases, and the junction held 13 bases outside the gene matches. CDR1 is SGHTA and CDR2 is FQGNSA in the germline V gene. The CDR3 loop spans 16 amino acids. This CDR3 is CASRSPGLATKDEQFF. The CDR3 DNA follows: TGTGCCAGCAGGTCCCCGGGACTAGCGACGAAGGATGAGCAGTTCTTC.

CDR3 DNA: TGTGCCAGCAGCTCCTGGCGGGGGGCGCTTAAAACTGGGGCCAACGTCCTGACTTTC. This gives the protein CASSSWRGALKTGANVLTF. V is TRBV7-9 and J is TRBJ2-6; TRBD2 matches 8 bases. CDR3 length equals 19 residues. Germline V gene sequence: CDR1 SEHNR, CDR2 FQNEAQ (reference sequence). V shed 4 bases, J shed 2 bases, and the junction held 13 bases outside the gene matches.

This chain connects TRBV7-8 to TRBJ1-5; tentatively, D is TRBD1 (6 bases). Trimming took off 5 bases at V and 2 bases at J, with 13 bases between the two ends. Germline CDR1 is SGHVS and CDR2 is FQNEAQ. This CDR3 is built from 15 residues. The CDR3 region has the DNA TGTGCCAGCAGCCCCCGCGGGGGCGGCAATCAGCCCCAGCATTTT. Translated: CASSPRGGGNQPQHF.